The 6 T cell receptor beta chains given below trace back to one sample, sequenced in a study of beta chain features in type 1 diabetes. The sequenced template was cDNA made from the entire isolated RNA. Assay: immunoSEQ multiplex PCR; the TCRdb copy retains only in-frame clones and omits some. The sample lists about 900,000 clones, roughly a sixth occurring once. What was sequenced was naive CD4+ T cells from blood. The receptor source for this set is a woman under 30 in good health.

This chain uses TRBV7-9 with TRBJ2-2, with no clear D. Germline CDR1 and CDR2: SEHNR and FQNEAQ (reference sequence). Trimming took 3 bases from V and 12 from J, leaving 14 bases between them. CDR3 size: 13 residues. CDR3 DNA sequence: TGTGCCAGCAGCTTTGGTAGACCCCAGCAGCTGTTTTTT. Amino acid sequence: CASSFGRPQQLFF.

This clone occurred a few times. The chain has TRBV10-3 and TRBJ2-2, with 8 bases matching TRBD1. This CDR3 contains 15 residues. V shed 3 bases, J shed 1 base, and the junction held 1 base outside the gene matches. The germline V gene encodes CDR1 ENHRY and CDR2 SYGVKD. CDR3 nucleotide sequence: TGTGCCATCAGTGACAGGGGGCGGAACACCGGGGAGCTGTTTTTT. This encodes CAISDRGRNTGELFF.

V gene TRBV2 combines with J gene TRBJ1-1; possible D gene TRBD1, 6 bases. V was shortened by 8 bases and J by 4 bases, with 20 bases between the two germline ends. Germline assignment: CDR1 SNHLY and CDR2 FYNNEI. The CDR3 is made up of 15 amino acids. CDR3 sequence reads: CASVPTQGLRTEAFF. The DNA for the CDR3 is TGTGCCAGCGTACCAACCCAGGGGCTTCGCACTGAAGCTTTCTTT.

This clone was seen many times. This rearrangement joins TRBV4-3 to TRBJ2-7; possibly TRBD1 for D (6 bases). Germline loops: CDR1 LGHNA, CDR2 YSLEER. This CDR3 has 12 amino acids. Between the trimmed V and J ends, which lost 6 bases and 5 bases, there was a span of 11 bases. The CDR3 coding sequence is TGCGCCAGCAGAGGCAGGGGCCACGAGCAGTACTTC. Its protein is CASRGRGHEQYF.

This clone occurred a few times. The genes are TRBV7-2 and TRBJ2-1; 7 bases map to TRBD2. This CDR3 contains 16 residues. Germline V lookup: CDR1 SGHTA, CDR2 FQGNSA. The trim removed 1 base at V and 5 bases at J, leaving 8 bases unmatched. CDR3 nucleotide sequence: TGTGCCAGCAGCTTAGTGGGTGGCGGGAGAGACAATGAGCAGTTCTTC. Protein product: CASSLVGGGRDNEQFF.

The chain uses TRBV10-3 and TRBJ1-1; maybe TRBD1 (5 bases). The CDR3 runs to 13 residues. The V end was cut by 3 bases, the J end by 4 bases, with 9 bases between. Per germline, CDR1 ENHRY and CDR2 SYGVKD. DNA of the CDR3: TGTGCCATCAGTGATGGGGGGGGCACTGAAGCTTTCTTT. Amino acid sequence: CAISDGGGTEAFF.